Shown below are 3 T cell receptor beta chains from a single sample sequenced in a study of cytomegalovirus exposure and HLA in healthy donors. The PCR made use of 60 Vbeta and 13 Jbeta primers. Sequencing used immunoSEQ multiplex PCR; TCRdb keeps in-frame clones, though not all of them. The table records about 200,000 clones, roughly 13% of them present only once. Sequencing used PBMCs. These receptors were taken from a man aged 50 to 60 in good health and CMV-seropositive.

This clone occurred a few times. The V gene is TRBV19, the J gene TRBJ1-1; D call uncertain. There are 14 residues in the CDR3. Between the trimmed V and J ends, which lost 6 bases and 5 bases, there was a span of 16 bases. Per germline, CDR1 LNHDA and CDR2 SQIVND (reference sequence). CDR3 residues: CASREGTVGTEAFF. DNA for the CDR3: TGTGCCAGTAGAGAAGGAACAGTCGGAACTGAAGCTTTCTTT.

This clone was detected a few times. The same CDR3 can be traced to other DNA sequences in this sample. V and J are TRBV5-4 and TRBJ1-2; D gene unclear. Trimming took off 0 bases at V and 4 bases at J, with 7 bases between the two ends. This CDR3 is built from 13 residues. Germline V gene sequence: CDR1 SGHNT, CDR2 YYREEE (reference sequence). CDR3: CASSLDGLYGYTF. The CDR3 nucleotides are TGTGCCAGCAGCTTGGATGGGCTCTATGGCTACACCTTC.

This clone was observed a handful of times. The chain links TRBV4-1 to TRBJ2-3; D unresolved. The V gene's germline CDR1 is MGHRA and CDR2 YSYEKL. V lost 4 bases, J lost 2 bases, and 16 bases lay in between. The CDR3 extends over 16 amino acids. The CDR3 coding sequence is TGCGCCAGCAGCCTGCAACACCCCCTAGACACAGATACGCAGTATTTT. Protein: CASSLQHPLDTDTQYF.